This is a list of T cell receptor beta chains from one sample in a study of STAT3 mutations in large granular lymphocyte leukemia. Data came from immunoSEQ multiplex PCR; TCRdb stores just in-frame clones and leaves some out. The repertoire includes about 42,000 clones, about 81% of them detected once, and around 0.39% sits in the top ten. Source material: PBMCs. All receptors come from a human donor with T large granular lymphocyte leukemia. Some clones in this sample may be carry-over from other donors' samples. CDR3s include the opening cysteine and the closing phenylalanine or tryptophan. A D gene is named only where the DNA matches it firmly. Clone sizes are given selectively: once, few, many, or a class where the clone is expanded.

d_call	clone_size	v_call	j_call	cdr3_aa	cdr3_nt
NA	NA	TRBV7-9	TRBJ2-1	CASKRRAEYNEQFF	TGTGCCAGCAAACGGCGGGCTGAGTACAATGAGCAGTTCTTC
NA	NA	TRBV28	TRBJ1-1	CASSLVGGHTEAFF	TGTGCCAGCAGTTTAGTTGGGGGGCACACTGAAGCTTTCTTT
NA	NA	TRBV21-1	TRBJ1-5	CASSKDSGNPNQPQHF	TGTGCCAGCAGCAAAGATTCCGGGAACCCGAATCAGCCCCAGCATTTT
TRBD1	NA	TRBV19	TRBJ1-5	CASKGQGNQPQHF	TGTGCCAGCAAGGGACAGGGCAATCAGCCCCAGCATTTT
TRBD2	NA	TRBV7-2	TRBJ2-5	CASSLNGGSIGETQYF	TGTGCCAGCAGCTTAAACGGGGGGAGTATAGGTGAGACCCAGTACTTC
NA	NA	TRBV9	TRBJ2-3	CASSVGAGHTDTQYF	TGTGCCAGCAGCGTAGGCGCGGGGCACACAGATACGCAGTATTTT
TRBD1	NA	TRBV19	TRBJ2-5	CASSGPGQGTYQETQYF	TGTGCCAGTAGTGGGCCGGGACAGGGGACGTACCAAGAGACCCAGTACTTC
TRBD1	NA	TRBV9	TRBJ2-5	CASSFGTEETQYF	TGTGCCAGCAGCTTCGGGACAGAAGAGACCCAGTACTTC
NA	few	TRBV4-2	TRBJ1-1	CASSQHQGPTEAFF	TGTGCCAGCAGCCAACATCAGGGTCCCACTGAAGCTTTCTTT
NA	few	TRBV18	TRBJ1-6	CASSPTATSSYNSPLHF	TGTGCCAGCTCACCTACCGCGACTAGCTCCTATAATTCACCCCTCCACTTT
NA	NA	TRBV27	TRBJ1-1	CASSPLRGRGEAFF	TGTGCCAGCAGCCCCCTCAGGGGCCGGGGTGAAGCTTTCTTT
NA	few	TRBV2	TRBJ1-5	CASSEVVGLYSNQPQHF	TGTGCCAGCAGTGAGGTCGTGGGGTTGTATAGCAATCAGCCCCAGCATTTT
NA	NA	TRBV6-6	TRBJ2-1	CASTPSLGGQFF	TGTGCCAGCACTCCCAGCCTGGGCGGGCAGTTCTTC
TRBD2	NA	TRBV5-5	TRBJ2-2	CASSSWASGGLGELFF	TGTGCCAGCAGTTCCTGGGCTAGCGGGGGGCTCGGGGAGCTGTTTTTT
NA	NA	TRBV4-1	TRBJ1-6	CASNNRNNSPLHF	TGCGCCAGCAACAACAGGAATAATTCACCCCTCCACTTT
NA	NA	TRBV13	TRBJ1-1	CASSSDSIRGPNTEAFF	TGTGCCAGCAGCTCAGATAGTATCAGGGGCCCGAACACTGAAGCTTTCTTT
TRBD2	NA	TRBV28	TRBJ2-7	CASSSPGGGKLYEQYF	TGTGCCAGCAGCTCTCCGGGGGGGGGCAAGTTGTACGAGCAGTACTTC
NA	NA	TRBV5-1	TRBJ1-1	CASSFTGNTEAFF	TGCGCCAGCAGCTTTACAGGGAACACTGAAGCTTTCTTT
NA	NA	TRBV5-6	TRBJ2-5	CASSWGGPQETQYF	TGTGCCAGCAGCTGGGGGGGGCCCCAAGAGACCCAGTACTTC
NA	few	TRBV9	TRBJ2-6	CASSVRGGANVLTF	TGTGCCAGCAGCGTTAGGGGTGGGGCCAACGTCCTGACTTTC
NA	NA	TRBV18	TRBJ2-1	CASSLLGTFGDEQFF	TGTGCCAGCTCACTTCTCGGGACTTTTGGCGATGAGCAGTTCTTC
NA	NA	TRBV6-5	TRBJ2-3	CASSYSTGKGTQYF	TGTGCCAGCAGTTACTCGACGGGAAAGGGTACGCAGTATTTT
NA	NA	TRBV5-1	TRBJ2-7	CASSRPERSYEQYF	TGCGCCAGCAGCCGACCCGAGAGATCCTACGAGCAGTACTTC
NA	NA	TRBV27	TRBJ2-5	CASSLLEGPVETQYF	TGTGCCAGCAGCCTGCTGGAGGGGCCGGTAGAGACCCAGTACTTC
NA	NA	TRBV4-1	TRBJ2-1	CASSTGEGYEQFF	TGCGCCAGCAGCACAGGAGAAGGCTATGAGCAGTTCTTC
NA	once	TRBV9	TRBJ1-1	CASSVEGTVVTEAFF	TGTGCCAGCAGCGTAGAGGGGACTGTGGTCACTGAAGCTTTCTTT
TRBD1	NA	TRBV4-2	TRBJ1-5	CATSSGQSNQPQHF	TGTGCCACCTCGTCGGGACAGAGCAATCAGCCCCAGCATTTT
TRBD2	NA	TRBV15	TRBJ2-1	CATSRGGTSGANEQFF	TGTGCCACCAGCAGAGGCGGGACTAGCGGTGCCAATGAGCAGTTCTTC
NA	NA	TRBV7-2	TRBJ2-3	CASSVQVAPTDTQYF	TGTGCCAGCAGCGTACAGGTGGCCCCCACAGATACGCAGTATTTT
NA	NA	TRBV5-1	TRBJ1-2	CASSLDRAGYGYTF	TGCGCCAGCAGCTTGGACAGGGCAGGGTATGGCTACACCTTC
TRBD1	NA	TRBV19	TRBJ1-5	CASRTGGIDQPQHF	TGTGCCAGTAGAACAGGGGGCATCGATCAGCCCCAGCATTTT
NA	NA	TRBV30	TRBJ2-7	CAWRDGNSYEQYF	TGTGCCTGGAGGGATGGGAACTCCTACGAGCAGTACTTC
TRBD1	NA	TRBV12-5	TRBJ2-2	CASGLVTGATGELFF	TGTGCTAGTGGTTTGGTGACAGGGGCCACCGGGGAGCTGTTTTTT
TRBD1	NA	TRBV27	TRBJ1-6	CASSSRDSGMEALHF	TGTGCCAGCAGTTCCCGGGACAGTGGGATGGAGGCCCTCCACTTT